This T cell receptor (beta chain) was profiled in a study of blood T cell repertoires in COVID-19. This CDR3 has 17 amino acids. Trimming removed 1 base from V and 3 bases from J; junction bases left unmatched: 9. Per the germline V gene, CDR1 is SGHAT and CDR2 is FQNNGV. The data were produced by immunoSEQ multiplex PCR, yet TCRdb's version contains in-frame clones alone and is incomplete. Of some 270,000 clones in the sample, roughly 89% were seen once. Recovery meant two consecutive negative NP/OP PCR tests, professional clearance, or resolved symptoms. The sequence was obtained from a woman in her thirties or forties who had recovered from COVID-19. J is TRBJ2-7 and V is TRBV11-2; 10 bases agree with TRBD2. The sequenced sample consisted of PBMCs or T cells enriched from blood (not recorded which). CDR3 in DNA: TGTGCCAGCAGCTTAGCTCTAGCGGGGGCCACACGCTACGAGCAGTACTTC. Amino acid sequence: CASSLALAGATRYEQYF. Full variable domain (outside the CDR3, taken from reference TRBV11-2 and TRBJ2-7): EAGVAQSPRYKIIEKRQSVAFWCNPISGHATLYWYQQILGQGPKLLIQFQNNGVVDDSQLPKDRFSAERLKGVDSTLKIQPAKLEDSAVYLCASSLALAGATRYEQYFGPGTRLTVT.